Listed below are T cell receptor beta chains from one sample, sequenced in a study of T cell responses to AZD1222 COVID-19 vaccine. Some clones are missing from TCRdb's copy, which holds only in-frame ones; the method was immunoSEQ multiplex PCR. Of about 140,000 clones listed, just over 90% are singletons. Source: peripheral blood, taken on day 0 of MenACWY control vaccination. These TCRs come from an adult in good health. Both conserved end residues are part of each CDR3. D genes are given only for firm matches. Part of the rows lack a size; the others show once, few, many or a class for expanded clones.

j_call: TRBJ2-3
cdr3_length: 15
d_call: TRBD2
v_call: TRBV30
clone_size: NA
cdr3_nt: TGTGCCTGGAGTCCTAGCGGCCACTCCACAGATACGCAGTATTTT
cdr3_aa: CAWSPSGHSTDTQYF

j_call: TRBJ1-1
cdr3_length: 15
d_call: TRBD1
v_call: TRBV19
clone_size: NA
cdr3_nt: TGTGCCAGTAGTATAGCACTACAGGGGGCCTCTGAAGCTTTCTTT
cdr3_aa: CASSIALQGASEAFF

j_call: TRBJ1-1
cdr3_length: 15
d_call: TRBD1
v_call: TRBV6-5
clone_size: NA
cdr3_nt: TGTGCCAGCAGTTACTTAGGACAGGGTCACTTAGAAGCTTTCTTT
cdr3_aa: CASSYLGQGHLEAFF

j_call: TRBJ2-2
cdr3_length: 14
d_call: NA
v_call: TRBV5-1
clone_size: NA
cdr3_nt: TGCGCCAGCAGCCCCGTGGGGGGTGCCGGGGAGCTGTTTTTT
cdr3_aa: CASSPVGGAGELFF

j_call: TRBJ1-5
cdr3_length: 15
d_call: NA
v_call: TRBV27
clone_size: NA
cdr3_nt: TGTGCCAGCAGATGGTCCGGGGGAAGCAATCAGCCCCAGCATTTT
cdr3_aa: CASRWSGGSNQPQHF

j_call: TRBJ1-6
cdr3_length: 14
d_call: NA
v_call: TRBV18
clone_size: NA
cdr3_nt: TGTGCCAGCTCACCAATGGGGGGGAATTCACCCCTCCACTTT
cdr3_aa: CASSPMGGNSPLHF

j_call: TRBJ2-1
cdr3_length: 13
d_call: NA
v_call: TRBV5-4
clone_size: NA
cdr3_nt: TGTGCCAGCAGCCCCTCACAGAACAATGAGCAGTTCTTC
cdr3_aa: CASSPSQNNEQFF

j_call: TRBJ1-2
cdr3_length: 16
d_call: NA
v_call: TRBV6-1
clone_size: NA
cdr3_nt: TGTGCCAGCAGTGTGACCTCAGCCCGGGCCTTCAAGGGCTACACCTTC
cdr3_aa: CASSVTSARAFKGYTF

j_call: TRBJ1-1
cdr3_length: 16
d_call: TRBD1
v_call: TRBV6-5
clone_size: NA
cdr3_nt: TGTGCCAGCAGTTACGGCAGGGGGAGTGGTGTCACTGAAGCTTTCTTT
cdr3_aa: CASSYGRGSGVTEAFF

j_call: TRBJ2-7
cdr3_length: 13
d_call: NA
v_call: TRBV6-5
clone_size: once
cdr3_nt: TGTGCCAGCAGTAGACTGGCCTCCTACGAGCAGTACTTC
cdr3_aa: CASSRLASYEQYF

j_call: TRBJ2-7
cdr3_length: 13
d_call: NA
v_call: TRBV6-5
clone_size: NA
cdr3_nt: TGTGCCAGCACCTCACGGGTGCCCTACGAGCAGTACTTC
cdr3_aa: CASTSRVPYEQYF

j_call: TRBJ1-2
cdr3_length: 12
d_call: NA
v_call: TRBV3-1/TRBV3-2
clone_size: NA
cdr3_nt: TGTGCCAGCAGCCAAGATAAGGGTGGCTACACCTTC
cdr3_aa: CASSQDKGGYTF

j_call: TRBJ1-1
cdr3_length: 13
d_call: TRBD1
v_call: TRBV7-3
clone_size: NA
cdr3_nt: TGTGCCAGCAGCCCAGGGGGGAACACTGAAGCTTTCTTT
cdr3_aa: CASSPGGNTEAFF

j_call: TRBJ2-5
cdr3_length: 12
d_call: NA
v_call: TRBV13
clone_size: NA
cdr3_nt: TGTGCCAGCAGCTTATTTCGGGAGACCCAGTACTTC
cdr3_aa: CASSLFRETQYF

j_call: TRBJ2-1
cdr3_length: 17
d_call: TRBD1
v_call: TRBV6-6
clone_size: NA
cdr3_nt: TGTGCCAGCAGTCCCGGACAGGGACGAAGCTCCTACAATGAGCAGTTCTTC
cdr3_aa: CASSPGQGRSSYNEQFF

j_call: TRBJ1-2
cdr3_length: 15
d_call: NA
v_call: TRBV3-1/TRBV3-2
clone_size: NA
cdr3_nt: TGTGCCAGCAGCCCATCCATAGACGGTATCTATGGCTACACCTTC
cdr3_aa: CASSPSIDGIYGYTF

j_call: TRBJ1-5
cdr3_length: 15
d_call: NA
v_call: TRBV19
clone_size: NA
cdr3_nt: TGTGCCAGTAGTACTTCAGGAGTTAGCAATCAGCCCCAGCATTTT
cdr3_aa: CASSTSGVSNQPQHF

j_call: TRBJ2-3
cdr3_length: 14
d_call: TRBD2
v_call: TRBV10-3
clone_size: NA
cdr3_nt: TGTGCCATCAGTGACTCGACTAGCGCAGATACGCAGTATTTT
cdr3_aa: CAISDSTSADTQYF

j_call: TRBJ2-7
cdr3_length: 16
d_call: NA
v_call: TRBV27
clone_size: once
cdr3_nt: TGTGCCAGCAGTTTATGGGGTAGCGGCGGGACCTACGAGCAGTACTTC
cdr3_aa: CASSLWGSGGTYEQYF

j_call: TRBJ2-7
cdr3_length: 13
d_call: TRBD1
v_call: TRBV10-2
clone_size: NA
cdr3_nt: TGCGCCAGCGGAAAAGGGACAGCCTACGAGCAGTACTTC
cdr3_aa: CASGKGTAYEQYF

j_call: TRBJ1-5
cdr3_length: 12
d_call: NA
v_call: TRBV28
clone_size: NA
cdr3_nt: TGTGCCAGCAGTTTAATAGGACAGCCCCAGCATTTT
cdr3_aa: CASSLIGQPQHF

j_call: TRBJ2-3
cdr3_length: 15
d_call: TRBD2
v_call: TRBV5-1
clone_size: NA
cdr3_nt: TGCGCCAGCAGCCCCGGGGGGGCCATCTCAGATACGCAGTATTTT
cdr3_aa: CASSPGGAISDTQYF

j_call: TRBJ2-7
cdr3_length: 13
d_call: NA
v_call: TRBV7-8
clone_size: NA
cdr3_nt: TGTGCCAGCAGCTTAGGGAAGGGAAGCGAGCAGTACTTC
cdr3_aa: CASSLGKGSEQYF

j_call: TRBJ2-3
cdr3_length: 13
d_call: NA
v_call: TRBV12-5
clone_size: many
cdr3_nt: TGTGCTAGTGGCCTCTCGGGGCCGGGTACGCAGTATTTT
cdr3_aa: CASGLSGPGTQYF

j_call: TRBJ2-5
cdr3_length: 16
d_call: TRBD2
v_call: TRBV15
clone_size: NA
cdr3_nt: TGTGCCACCAGAAAGGGACTAGCGGGGAACCAAGAGACCCAGTACTTC
cdr3_aa: CATRKGLAGNQETQYF

j_call: TRBJ1-1
cdr3_length: 15
d_call: NA
v_call: TRBV4-3
clone_size: NA
cdr3_nt: TGCGCCAGCAGCCACAGGACGTACGAGAACACTGAAGCTTTCTTT
cdr3_aa: CASSHRTYENTEAFF

j_call: TRBJ2-5
cdr3_length: 14
d_call: TRBD1
v_call: TRBV5-8
clone_size: few
cdr3_nt: TGTGCCAGCAGCTTAGACAGGGGCAGGGAGACCCAGTACTTC
cdr3_aa: CASSLDRGRETQYF

j_call: TRBJ2-5
cdr3_length: 13
d_call: NA
v_call: TRBV7-7
clone_size: NA
cdr3_nt: TGTGCCAGCAGACCGACATACCAAGAGACCCAGTACTTC
cdr3_aa: CASRPTYQETQYF

j_call: TRBJ1-2
cdr3_length: 13
d_call: NA
v_call: TRBV6-1
clone_size: NA
cdr3_nt: TGTGCCAGCAGTGAACCTAGAAACTATGGCTACACCTTC
cdr3_aa: CASSEPRNYGYTF

j_call: TRBJ1-1
cdr3_length: 12
d_call: NA
v_call: TRBV30
clone_size: once
cdr3_nt: TGTGCCTGCTTCCCACGGGCCACTGAAGCTTTCTTT
cdr3_aa: CACFPRATEAFF

j_call: TRBJ2-2
cdr3_length: 13
d_call: NA
v_call: TRBV20-1
clone_size: NA
cdr3_nt: TGCAGTGCTAGTCCGTTCCCAACCGGGGAGCTGTTTTTT
cdr3_aa: CSASPFPTGELFF

j_call: TRBJ1-2
cdr3_length: 15
d_call: TRBD1
v_call: TRBV6-5
clone_size: NA
cdr3_nt: TGTGCCAGCAGTTACTTACAGGGGGCGGGCTATGGCTACACCTTC
cdr3_aa: CASSYLQGAGYGYTF

j_call: TRBJ1-5
cdr3_length: 19
d_call: TRBD1
v_call: TRBV4-1
clone_size: NA
cdr3_nt: TGCGCCAGCAGCCAAGGTCCGCAGGGGGGTAGGATGAGCAATCAGCCCCAGCATTTT
cdr3_aa: CASSQGPQGGRMSNQPQHF

j_call: TRBJ2-7
cdr3_length: 15
d_call: TRBD1
v_call: TRBV28
clone_size: NA
cdr3_nt: TGTGCCAGCAGTTTAGCCGGGACAGGGTCCTACGAGCAGTACTTC
cdr3_aa: CASSLAGTGSYEQYF

j_call: TRBJ2-7
cdr3_length: 19
d_call: TRBD1
v_call: TRBV16
clone_size: few
cdr3_nt: TGTGCCAGCAGCCAATCGATCTTGGACAGGGGGACACGTTCCTACGAGCAGTACTTC
cdr3_aa: CASSQSILDRGTRSYEQYF

j_call: TRBJ2-5
cdr3_length: 15
d_call: NA
v_call: TRBV5-4
clone_size: NA
cdr3_nt: TGTGCCAGCAGCTTGGAGGGCAGCCCGGCGGAGACCCAGTACTTC
cdr3_aa: CASSLEGSPAETQYF

j_call: TRBJ1-5
cdr3_length: 15
d_call: NA
v_call: TRBV10-3
clone_size: NA
cdr3_nt: TGTGCCATCAGTGAGTCTGAGGACGGATATCAGCCCCAGCATTTT
cdr3_aa: CAISESEDGYQPQHF

j_call: TRBJ1-2
cdr3_length: 14
d_call: TRBD1
v_call: TRBV6-5
clone_size: NA
cdr3_nt: TGTGCCAGCAGTTACTCACAGGGGGCGAGTGGCTACACCTTC
cdr3_aa: CASSYSQGASGYTF

j_call: TRBJ2-7
cdr3_length: 15
d_call: TRBD1
v_call: TRBV9
clone_size: NA
cdr3_nt: TGTGCCAGCAGCCCCCAAAGGGGACAGCCCTACGAGCAGTACTTC
cdr3_aa: CASSPQRGQPYEQYF

j_call: TRBJ2-7
cdr3_length: 15
d_call: NA
v_call: TRBV3-1/TRBV3-2
clone_size: NA
cdr3_nt: TGTGCCAGCAGCCAAGATAGGGGACAAGCCTACGAGCAGTACTTC
cdr3_aa: CASSQDRGQAYEQYF

j_call: TRBJ2-7
cdr3_length: 14
d_call: TRBD1
v_call: TRBV2
clone_size: NA
cdr3_nt: TGTGCCAGCAGCCTAGGACAGGGTTTCTCCGAGCAGTACTTC
cdr3_aa: CASSLGQGFSEQYF

j_call: TRBJ1-6
cdr3_length: 14
d_call: NA
v_call: TRBV5-1
clone_size: NA
cdr3_nt: TGCGCCAGCAGCTTGGAGGGCTATAATTCACCCCTCCACTTT
cdr3_aa: CASSLEGYNSPLHF

j_call: TRBJ1-6
cdr3_length: 15
d_call: NA
v_call: TRBV24-1
clone_size: NA
cdr3_nt: TGTGCCACCAGTGGCCCCAACGTGGAGCGACCACCCCTCCACTTT
cdr3_aa: CATSGPNVERPPLHF

j_call: TRBJ1-1
cdr3_length: 15
d_call: NA
v_call: TRBV3-1/TRBV3-2
clone_size: NA
cdr3_nt: TGTGCCAGCAGCCCCCTGGGCAGGATGAACACTGAAGCTTTCTTT
cdr3_aa: CASSPLGRMNTEAFF

j_call: TRBJ2-7
cdr3_length: 15
d_call: TRBD1
v_call: TRBV11-2
clone_size: once
cdr3_nt: TGTGCCAGCAGCTTAACCCCCGGGACAGGGGACGAGCAGTACTTC
cdr3_aa: CASSLTPGTGDEQYF

j_call: TRBJ2-3
cdr3_length: 16
d_call: NA
v_call: TRBV5-4
clone_size: NA
cdr3_nt: TGTGCCAGCAGCTTGGGAGGGGCATCTAGCACAGATACGCAGTATTTT
cdr3_aa: CASSLGGASSTDTQYF

j_call: TRBJ2-1
cdr3_length: 16
d_call: TRBD2
v_call: TRBV10-3
clone_size: NA
cdr3_nt: TGTGCCATCAGAAGGACTAGCGGGGGGATTAACAATGAGCAGTTCTTC
cdr3_aa: CAIRRTSGGINNEQFF

j_call: TRBJ1-1
cdr3_length: 12
d_call: NA
v_call: TRBV6-5
clone_size: NA
cdr3_nt: TGTGCCAGCAGTTCCAGGGGCGCGGTGGCTTTCTTT
cdr3_aa: CASSSRGAVAFF

j_call: TRBJ1-1
cdr3_length: 13
d_call: NA
v_call: TRBV28
clone_size: NA
cdr3_nt: TGTGCCAGCAGTTTCGGGACGAACACTGAAGCTTTCTTT
cdr3_aa: CASSFGTNTEAFF

j_call: TRBJ2-1
cdr3_length: 15
d_call: TRBD2
v_call: TRBV28
clone_size: NA
cdr3_nt: TGTGCCAGCAGTGTCCTAGCGGGAGGCTACAATGAGCAGTTCTTC
cdr3_aa: CASSVLAGGYNEQFF

j_call: TRBJ2-7
cdr3_length: 15
d_call: TRBD2
v_call: TRBV7-2
clone_size: NA
cdr3_nt: TGTGCCAGCAGCCCAACTAGCGGGGGGGCCTACGAGCAGTACTTC
cdr3_aa: CASSPTSGGAYEQYF

j_call: TRBJ1-2
cdr3_length: 16
d_call: NA
v_call: TRBV2
clone_size: NA
cdr3_nt: TGTGCCAGCAGTTCCCGTGTCCGACAGGAAAACTATGGCTACACCTTC
cdr3_aa: CASSSRVRQENYGYTF

j_call: TRBJ2-7
cdr3_length: 12
d_call: NA
v_call: TRBV29-1
clone_size: NA
cdr3_nt: TGCAGCGCCGTCTTGATATCCTACGAGCAGTACTTC
cdr3_aa: CSAVLISYEQYF

j_call: TRBJ2-1
cdr3_length: 13
d_call: NA
v_call: TRBV12-3/TRBV12-4
clone_size: NA
cdr3_nt: TGTGCCAGCAGTTTCCGGGATGGGAATGAGCAGTTCTTC
cdr3_aa: CASSFRDGNEQFF

j_call: TRBJ2-1
cdr3_length: 17
d_call: TRBD2
v_call: TRBV28
clone_size: NA
cdr3_nt: TGTGCCAGCAGTCCAGAACTAGCGCTGAGCTCCTACAATGAGCAGTTCTTC
cdr3_aa: CASSPELALSSYNEQFF

j_call: TRBJ1-1
cdr3_length: 14
d_call: NA
v_call: TRBV6-2/TRBV6-3
clone_size: NA
cdr3_nt: TGTGCCAGCAGTTATAAGGGAATCATCACTGAAGCTTTCTTT
cdr3_aa: CASSYKGIITEAFF

j_call: TRBJ2-1
cdr3_length: 16
d_call: TRBD2
v_call: TRBV19
clone_size: NA
cdr3_nt: TGTGCCAGTAGTATAAGCCGAGCGGGAGTTGACAATGAGCAGTTCTTC
cdr3_aa: CASSISRAGVDNEQFF

j_call: TRBJ1-2
cdr3_length: 14
d_call: NA
v_call: TRBV5-5
clone_size: NA
cdr3_nt: TGTGCCAGCAGCTTGGAAGGTAAATCCTATGGCTACACCTTC
cdr3_aa: CASSLEGKSYGYTF

j_call: TRBJ1-2
cdr3_length: 15
d_call: TRBD1
v_call: TRBV27
clone_size: NA
cdr3_nt: TGTGCCAGCCTACCCGGGACAGAATCTAACTATGGCTACACCTTC
cdr3_aa: CASLPGTESNYGYTF

j_call: TRBJ1-4
cdr3_length: 17
d_call: NA
v_call: TRBV7-8
clone_size: NA
cdr3_nt: TGTGCCAGCAGCCCGACGTGGCTCGACAGCTTAAATGAAAAACTGTTTTTT
cdr3_aa: CASSPTWLDSLNEKLFF